These T cell receptor beta chains were read from a single sample in a study of T cell responses to AZD1222 COVID-19 vaccine. This table comes from immunoSEQ multiplex PCR, and its TCRdb copy is limited to in-frame clones, with some not included. The table lists under 200,000 clones, roughly 93% of them singletons. Sequencing used peripheral blood, obtained on day 0 of AZD1222 vaccination. Source of these receptors: an adult in good health. CDR3s include the opening cysteine and the closing phenylalanine or tryptophan. Each record gives: clone size, V gene, J gene, D gene, CDR3 DNA, CDR3 protein. D genes are given only for firm matches. A clone size is listed for some rows: how often the clone was seen (once, few, many), or a class if it is expanded.

NA	TRBV5-4	TRBJ2-5	NA	TGTGCCAGCAGCTCCGGGACTGAAGAGACCCAGTACTTC	CASSSGTEETQYF
NA	TRBV19	TRBJ2-7	NA	TGTGCCAGTAGTAGACAGGACAGATCGGTAAGGCAGTACTTC	CASSRQDRSVRQYF
once	TRBV15	TRBJ2-3	NA	TGTGCCACCAGCAGAGTGTGGGATACGCAGTATTTT	CATSRVWDTQYF
NA	TRBV19	TRBJ1-1	NA	TGTGCCAGTAGTATTTACAGGGCAATCCCGGACACTGAAGCTTTCTTT	CASSIYRAIPDTEAFF
NA	TRBV5-6	TRBJ1-1	NA	TGTGCCAGCAGCTTCTCTCCAGGTGAAACTGAAGCTTTCTTT	CASSFSPGETEAFF
once	TRBV7-8	TRBJ2-2	TRBD2	TGTGCCAGCACCCGATTAGGGACTAGCGAAACCGGGGAGCTGTTTTTT	CASTRLGTSETGELFF
NA	TRBV20-1	TRBJ1-1	NA	TGCAGTGCCAGAGAGAGGACTGAAGCTTTCTTT	CSARERTEAFF
NA	TRBV7-8	TRBJ2-2	TRBD1	TGTGCCAGCAGCCCTCGAGGCGGACAGGGGACCGGGGAGCTGTTTTTT	CASSPRGGQGTGELFF
NA	TRBV12-5	TRBJ2-7	NA	TGTGCTAGTGGTGCATACACCCCGGACTACGAGCAGTACTTC	CASGAYTPDYEQYF
NA	TRBV10-2	TRBJ1-1	NA	TGCGCCAGCAGTGCACCGGGAGATGCAACTGAAGCTTTCTTT	CASSAPGDATEAFF
NA	TRBV5-1	TRBJ2-3	NA	TGCGCCAGCAGCTTGGATGGTTGGGGCGCGCAGTATTTT	CASSLDGWGAQYF
NA	TRBV7-9	TRBJ2-1	NA	TGTGCCAGCAGCCTCCTGGAGCAGTTCTTC	CASSLLEQFF
NA	TRBV9	TRBJ2-2	NA	TGTGCCAGCAGCGTAGATGGCGGCGCGAACACCGGGGAGCTGTTTTTT	CASSVDGGANTGELFF
NA	TRBV29-1	TRBJ2-1	TRBD2	TGCAGCGCCGAAGGTCTAGCGGGAGGGAGCTCCTACAATGAGCAGTTCTTC	CSAEGLAGGSSYNEQFF
NA	TRBV6-5	TRBJ1-2	NA	TGTGCCAGCAGTTACGGGTTCTATGGCTACACCTTC	CASSYGFYGYTF
NA	TRBV25-1	TRBJ1-2	TRBD1	TGTGCCAGCAAGGGACAGGTTTATGGCTACACCTTC	CASKGQVYGYTF
NA	TRBV20-1	TRBJ2-3	TRBD1	TGCAGTGCTAGTGGGCAGGGGGTCATAGATACGCAGTATTTT	CSASGQGVIDTQYF
NA	TRBV9	TRBJ2-5	NA	TGTGCCAGCAGCGTAGTAGGGGGGGCGGACCAAGAGACCCAGTACTTC	CASSVVGGADQETQYF
NA	TRBV7-9	TRBJ1-1	NA	TGTGCCAGCAGCTACAGGGACACTGAAGCTTTCTTT	CASSYRDTEAFF
NA	TRBV19	TRBJ1-1	NA	TGTGCCAGTAGTAGGGTTGCCCTCGAGAACACTGAAGCTTTCTTT	CASSRVALENTEAFF
once	TRBV7-9	TRBJ2-2	NA	TGTGCCAGCAGCTTATTTGCGCAGGGTAACACCGGGGAGCTGTTTTTT	CASSLFAQGNTGELFF
NA	TRBV6-5	TRBJ2-7	NA	TGTGCCAGCAGTTATAATTACGAGCAGTACTTC	CASSYNYEQYF
NA	TRBV13	TRBJ2-1	NA	TGTGCCAGCAGCTTAGCGGGTCACGAGGCCGATGAGCAGTTCTTC	CASSLAGHEADEQFF
NA	TRBV7-9	TRBJ2-1	TRBD2	TGTGCCAGCAGCTCCGCAAGAATAGCGGGAACTTACAATGAGCAGTTCTTC	CASSSARIAGTYNEQFF
NA	TRBV11-3	TRBJ2-1	NA	TGTGCCAGCAGCTTTAATGGGTTCCCCCCATACAATGAGCAGTTCTTC	CASSFNGFPPYNEQFF
NA	TRBV19	TRBJ1-2	NA	TGTGCCAGTAGGGGGTTAGGCTATGGCTACACCTTC	CASRGLGYGYTF
NA	TRBV7-8	TRBJ1-1	TRBD1	TGTGCCAGCACCCGGACAGGGCACACTGAAGCTTTCTTT	CASTRTGHTEAFF